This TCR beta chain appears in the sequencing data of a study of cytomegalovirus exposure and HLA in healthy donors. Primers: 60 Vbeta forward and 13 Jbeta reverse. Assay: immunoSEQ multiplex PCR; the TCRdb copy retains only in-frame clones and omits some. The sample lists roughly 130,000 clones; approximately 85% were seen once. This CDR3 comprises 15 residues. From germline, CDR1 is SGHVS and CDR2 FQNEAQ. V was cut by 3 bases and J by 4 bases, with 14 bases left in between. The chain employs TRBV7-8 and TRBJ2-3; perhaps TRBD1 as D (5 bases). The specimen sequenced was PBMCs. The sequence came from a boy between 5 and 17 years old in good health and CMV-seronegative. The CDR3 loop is CASSFRQIFSDTQYF. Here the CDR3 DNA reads TGTGCCAGCAGCTTTCGACAGATTTTCTCAGATACGCAGTATTTT. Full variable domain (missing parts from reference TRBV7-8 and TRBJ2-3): GAGVSQSPRYKVAKRGQDVALRCDPISGHVSLFWYQQALGQGPEFLTYFQNEAQLDKSGLPSDRFFAERPEGSVSTLKIQRTQQEDSAVYLCASSFRQIFSDTQYFGPGTRLTVL.